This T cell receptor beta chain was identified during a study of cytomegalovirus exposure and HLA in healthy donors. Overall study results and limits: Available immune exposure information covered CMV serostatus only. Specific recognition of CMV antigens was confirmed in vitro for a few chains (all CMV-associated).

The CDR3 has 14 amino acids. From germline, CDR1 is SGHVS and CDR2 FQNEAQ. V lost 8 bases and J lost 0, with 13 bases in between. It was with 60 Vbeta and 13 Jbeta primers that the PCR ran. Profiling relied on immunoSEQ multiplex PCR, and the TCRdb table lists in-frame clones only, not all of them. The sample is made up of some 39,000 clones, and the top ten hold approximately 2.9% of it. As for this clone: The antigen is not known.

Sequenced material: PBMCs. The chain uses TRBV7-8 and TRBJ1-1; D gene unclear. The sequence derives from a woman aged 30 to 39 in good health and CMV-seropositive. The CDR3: CASLEAGMNTEAFF. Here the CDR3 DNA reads TGTGCCAGCTTAGAGGCCGGTATGAACACTGAAGCTTTCTTT.